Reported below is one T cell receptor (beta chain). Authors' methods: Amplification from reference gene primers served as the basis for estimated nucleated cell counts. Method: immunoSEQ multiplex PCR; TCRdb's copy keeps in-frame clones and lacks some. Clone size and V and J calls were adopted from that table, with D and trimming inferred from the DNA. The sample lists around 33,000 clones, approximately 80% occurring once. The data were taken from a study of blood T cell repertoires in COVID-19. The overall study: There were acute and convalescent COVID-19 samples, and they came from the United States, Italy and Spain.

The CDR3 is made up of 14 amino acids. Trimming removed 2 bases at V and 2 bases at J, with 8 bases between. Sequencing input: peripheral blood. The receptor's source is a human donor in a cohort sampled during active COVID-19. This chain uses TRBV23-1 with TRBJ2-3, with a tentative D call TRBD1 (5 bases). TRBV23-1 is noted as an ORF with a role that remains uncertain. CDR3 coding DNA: TGCGCCAGCAGTCAACAGGGCTTCACAGATACGCAGTATTTT. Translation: CASSQQGFTDTQYF.